This is a list of T cell receptor beta chains from one sample in a study of shared clonotypes between healthy human individuals. Produced via immunoSEQ multiplex PCR; TCRdb's table is partial and in-frame only. This sample carries about 1.5 million clones, roughly 98% of them seen once, and the ten largest clones take about 0.45%. Sequenced material: naive CD4+ T cells sorted from blood. All receptors derive from a man aged 25-40 years in good health. Both conserved end residues are part of each CDR3. Each record gives: V gene, J gene, D gene, CDR3 DNA, CDR3 protein. The D gene is left open where the match is weak.

TRBV13	TRBJ2-7	.	TGTGCCAGCAGCGCGGGGGACATCTCCTACGAGCAGTACTTC	CASSAGDISYEQYF
TRBV10-3	TRBJ1-5	.	TGTGCCATCAATGGAGACAGCAATCAGCCCCAGCATTTT	CAINGDSNQPQHF
TRBV14	TRBJ2-7	.	TGTGCCAGCAGCCGGGGACGGCTTATGACCGGATACGAGCAGTACTTC	CASSRGRLMTGYEQYF
TRBV6-5	TRBJ2-7	TRBD2	TGTGCCAGCAGAACGGGGGGGGCCCCCTACGAGCAGTACTTC	CASRTGGAPYEQYF
TRBV25-1	TRBJ1-3	.	TGTGCCAGCAGTTTCGGGGGCACTGGAAACACCATATATTTT	CASSFGGTGNTIYF
TRBV5-1	TRBJ2-3	.	TGCGCCAGCAGCTTGGCACCCGGCCCAGATACGCAGTATTTT	CASSLAPGPDTQYF
TRBV7-2	TRBJ2-7	TRBD2	TGTGCCAGCAGCCAGCGGGAATCCTACGAGCAGTACTTC	CASSQRESYEQYF
TRBV4-3	TRBJ2-7	.	TGCGCCAGCAGCCAGGATAGACAGTCTCCATCCTACGAGCAGTACTTC	CASSQDRQSPSYEQYF
TRBV5-1	TRBJ2-1	TRBD1	TGCGCCAGCAGCAACGGGACAGGGAAGTGGAATGAGCAGTTCTTC	CASSNGTGKWNEQFF
TRBV7-2	TRBJ2-5	TRBD2	TGTGCCAGCACCTCGACGAGCGGGAGGGAAGAGACCCAGTACTTC	CASTSTSGREETQYF
TRBV2	TRBJ1-2	TRBD1	TGTGCCAGCAGTGGGAGACAGGGGGCATATGGCTACACCTTC	CASSGRQGAYGYTF
TRBV5-1	TRBJ1-1	.	TGCGCCAGCAGCTCGGGCAGAGACACTGAAGCTTTCTTT	CASSSGRDTEAFF
TRBV18	TRBJ2-6	TRBD2	TGTGCCAGCTCACCGCTCGGGGGGACCTCTGGGGCCAACGTCCTGACTTTC	CASSPLGGTSGANVLTF